Following are 13 T cell receptor beta chains from one sample sequenced in a study of T-cell reconstitution after alpha-beta-depleted transplantation in children. Unique molecular identifiers were used in preparing the TCRbeta library. TCRdb itself ran the PCR reads through MiXCR, one entry per CDR3 protein. The sample contains about 260,000 distinct CDR3 sequences, more than 9% of which appear only once. This specimen was peripheral blood, taken 180 days after TCRalphabeta/CD19-depleted stem cell transplant. The receptors here all came from a male patient aged 2 to 9 who had a stem cell transplant for chronic granulomatous disease, so the T cells may come from the graft donor.

This clonotype was counted many times. V and J are TRBV4-3 and TRBJ2-7, with 10 positions matching TRBD2. J was trimmed by 2 bases and V by 2 bases; bases with no gene match: 3. This CDR3 has 15 amino acids. The germline V gene encodes CDR1 LGHNA and CDR2 YSLEER. The CDR3 loop is CASSQIAGGPYEQYF. The CDR3 DNA sequence: TGCGCCAGCAGCCAAATAGCGGGGGGACCCTACGAGCAGTACTTC.

This clonotype was seen repeatedly, ten times or more. This rearrangement joins TRBV20-1 to TRBJ1-1, with a tentative D call TRBD1 (6 bases). CDR1 and CDR2 (germline): DFQATT, SNEGSKA (reference sequence). The CDR3 totals 16 residues. V was shortened by 2 bases and J by 10 bases, with 26 bases between the two germline ends. Here the CDR3 reads CSARRRGWATVGGAFF. The CDR3 DNA is TGCAGTGCTAGAAGAAGGGGGTGGGCAACCGTTGGGGGAGCTTTCTTT.

The table lists this clonotype with many counts. The V gene is TRBV6-5, the J gene TRBJ2-2, with 8 bases that match TRBD1. The CDR3 is 12 residues long. J was trimmed by 4 bases and V by 8 bases; bases with no gene match: 0. Germline V gene sequence: CDR1 MNHEY, CDR2 SVGAGI. Here the CDR3 reads CASGQGTGELFF. The DNA of the CDR3 is TGTGCCAGCGGACAGGGCACCGGGGAGCTGTTTTTT.

This clonotype was detected many times. The chain couples TRBV12-3 or TRBV12-4 to TRBJ2-1; weak D call: TRBD1 (5 bases). The CDR3 contains 14 residues. V shed 2 bases and J shed 7 bases, with 12 bases lying between them. This CDR3 reads CASSLRRASNEQFF. Here the CDR3 DNA reads TGTGCCAGCAGTTTACGCAGGGCCTCTAATGAGCAGTTCTTC.

This chain uses TRBV3-1 with TRBJ1-6, with D perhaps TRBD1 (5 bases). In germline, CDR1 is LGHDT, CDR2 YNNKEL (reference sequence). This CDR3 has 14 residues. V was clipped by 4 bases and J by 10 bases, with 14 bases between them. The CDR3 DNA sequence: TGTGCCAGCAGCCTGTCTGGGGGGGAATCACCCCTCCACTTT. Residues: CASSLSGGESPLHF.

This clonotype was seen many times. The chain carries TRBV5-1 and TRBJ2-5; no clear D gene. The V gene's germline CDR1 is SGHRS and CDR2 YFSETQ. The V and J ends lost 0 bases and 3 bases respectively, with 3 bases between them. This CDR3 is 12 amino acids long. The CDR3: CASSLDEETQYF. CDR3 DNA sequence: TGCGCCAGCAGCTTGGACGAAGAGACCCAGTACTTC.

At least ten counts were recorded for this clonotype. The chain joins TRBV7-8 to TRBJ2-2; no definite D call. The germline V gene has CDR1 SGHVS and CDR2 FQNEAQ. The CDR3 covers 18 residues. V lost 5 bases, J lost 2 bases, and 21 bases lay in between. CDR3 region: CASSPYRGTVLNTGELFF. The CDR3 region has the DNA TGTGCCAGCAGCCCGTACCGAGGCACGGTTCTCAACACCGGGGAGCTGTTTTTT.

This clonotype was recorded many times. The chain is built from TRBV12-3 or TRBV12-4 and TRBJ2-7, with D unresolved. This CDR3 has 13 amino acids. V lost 6 bases and J lost 4, with 13 bases in between. The CDR3 here is CASSPGPLYEQYF. The CDR3 coding sequence is TGTGCCAGCAGCCCAGGCCCCCTTTACGAGCAGTACTTC.

The sample holds many counts of this clonotype. V gene TRBV7-6 combines with J gene TRBJ2-1; 12 nucleotides align to TRBD2. Germline V lookup: CDR1 SGHVS, CDR2 FNYEAQ. The junction had 8 bases not matched to a gene; V was cut back by 5 bases and J by 9 bases. This CDR3 spans 15 amino acids. The CDR3 loop is CASSVPSGGAGEQFF. The CDR3 DNA follows: TGTGCCAGCAGCGTTCCTAGCGGGGGGGCCGGTGAGCAGTTCTTC.

This clonotype was counted at least ten times. The chain carries TRBV20-1 and TRBJ2-5, with D tentatively TRBD1 or TRBD2 (6 bases each). The germline CDR1 and CDR2 sequences are DFQATT and SNEGSKA (reference sequence). V was clipped by 1 base and J by 1 base, with 7 bases between them. CDR3 length: 13 residues. CDR3 region: CSARAGAQETQYF. The CDR3 nucleotides read TGCAGTGCTAGAGCGGGGGCCCAAGAGACCCAGTACTTC.

This clonotype was recorded only once. This may be a read error: a much more frequent sequence differs by one nucleotide. The chain employs TRBV20-1 and TRBJ2-1; TRBD2 agrees at 12 bases. J gave up 7 bases and V 2 bases, and 12 bases lay outside the gene matches. This CDR3 is 17 amino acids long. The V gene's germline CDR1 is DFQATT and CDR2 SNEGSKA (reference sequence). The CDR3 loop is CSARNPASGRARNEQFF. CDR3 DNA: TGCAGTGCTAGAAATCCGGCTAGCGGGAGGGCCAGAAATGAGCAGTTCTTC.

This clonotype was found many times. V gene TRBV4-3 combines with J gene TRBJ2-7; 8 nucleotides line up with TRBD1. The CDR3 spans 14 residues. CDR1 and CDR2 from the germline V gene are LGHNA and YSLEER. V lost 2 bases, J lost 5 bases, and 5 bases stayed unmatched. CDR3 amino acids: CASSQSGQGHEQYF. DNA for the CDR3: TGCGCCAGCAGCCAATCCGGACAGGGCCACGAGCAGTACTTC.

This clonotype was seen many times. The V and J genes are TRBV29-1 and TRBJ2-5; D ambiguous. V was pared by 5 bases and J by 4 bases, with 17 bases between. The germline gives CDR1 SQVTM, CDR2 ANQGSEA. The CDR3 loop spans 14 amino acids. For the CDR3, the DNA is TGCAGCGTTTCAGTCTTTAAGAGAGGAGAGACCCAGTACTTC. Its translation is CSVSVFKRGETQYF. Complete variable domain (other parts from reference TRBV29-1 and TRBJ2-5): SAVISQKPSRDICQRGTSLTIQCQVDSQVTMMFWYRQQPGQSLTLIATANQGSEATYESGFVIDKFPISRPNLTFSTLTVSNMSPEDSSIYLCSVSVFKRGETQYFGPGTRLLVL.